The rows below give T cell receptor beta chains drawn from one sample of a study of vaccination and CD4 T cells after COVID-19. No antigens are known for them. Each CDR3 protein gets one entry after TCRdb re-called the PCR reads with MiXCR. This table has several thousand distinct CDR3 sequences, about half appearing once. The sample comprised CD4+ T cells from blood, cultured in vitro. These receptor sequences come from a human donor who had recovered from COVID-19. The CDR3 runs from the conserved cysteine through the conserved F or W. Fields, in order: clone size, V gene, J gene, D gene, CDR3 DNA, CDR3 protein. D genes are given only for firm matches. Not every row has a clone size; where given, it reads once, few, many or a size class.

few	TRBV5-1	TRBJ2-2	-	TGCGCCAGCAGCTTGGGGGGCGGGCAGAGAAGAACCGGGGAGCTGTTTTTT	CASSLGGGQRRTGELFF
-	TRBV27	TRBJ1-2	TRBD1	TGTGCCAGCAGTCAACAGGGGGTCGCTGGCTACACCTTC	CASSQQGVAGYTF
-	TRBV3-1	TRBJ1-2	-	TGTGCCAGCAGCAGAGGGACTGCCGGTGCTCCTGGCTACACCTTC	CASSRGTAGAPGYTF
-	TRBV20-1	TRBJ2-1	TRBD1	TGCAGTGCTAACCGGGACAGGGGTCCGAATGAGCAGTTCTTC	CSANRDRGPNEQFF
-	TRBV6-4	TRBJ1-2	-	TGTGCCAGCAAAAGGATCTTTTCGGGGGACTATGGCTACACCTTC	CASKRIFSGDYGYTF
-	TRBV6-1	TRBJ2-3	-	TGTGCCAGCAGTGCCCGGGTAGCGGCCTACACAGATACGCAGTATTTT	CASSARVAAYTDTQYF
-	TRBV27	TRBJ1-2	-	TGTGCCACCTCGACCCTACAGGGAACCAGTGGCTACACCTTC	CATSTLQGTSGYTF
few	TRBV7-8	TRBJ1-5	-	TGTGCCAGCAGCTTTAACCAAAACAATCAGCCCCAGCATTTT	CASSFNQNNQPQHF
-	TRBV28	TRBJ1-2	-	TGTGCCAGCAGTGGCTCCTCATTATCGGCCCCTAACTATGGCTACACCTTC	CASSGSSLSAPNYGYTF
-	TRBV7-3	TRBJ2-5	-	TGTGCCAGCAGCCATGGGGGGTCTATCCAAGAGACCCAGTACTTC	CASSHGGSIQETQYF
-	TRBV7-6	TRBJ1-6	-	TGTGCCAGCAGCTCCAGAGGCAATTCACCCCTCCACTTT	CASSSRGNSPLHF
-	TRBV20-1	TRBJ1-4	-	TGCAGTGCCCTTGAAGCGGGCAGGTCTAATGAAAAGCTGTTTTTT	CSALEAGRSNEKLFF